This T cell receptor (beta chain) was found in a study of blood T cell repertoires in COVID-19 (dated by TCRdb to about 2020). About the study as a whole: Samples from collaborators originated in the United States, Italy and Spain and spanned both the acute and convalescent phases of COVID-19. Where HLA class I and class II types were available, the types were taken from metadata supplied by the sample provider, not from assay-based typing. The repertoires were released in a freely available public database meant as a resource for research on the immune response to SARS-CoV-2. Samples were obtained from the ongoing ImmuneRACE study (first 160 participants) and from over 1,000 subjects provided by 6 global collaborators. A de-identified subject ID, COVID-19 status, age in years and sex were almost always included in the sample metadata. Subjects who had been exposed to COVID-19, were actively infected with it, or had recovered from it provided the deeply sampled blood TCRbeta repertoires that made up the dataset. The material from the prospective study consisted of cDNA or gDNA derived from T cells, B-cell-depleted T cells, or PBMCs. Here is what the overall study found, with its caveats: How much clinical and demographic metadata was included differed by source and by participant, and the metadata was provided uncurated.

The immunoSEQ Assay, a bias-controlled multiplex PCR, was used to amplify TCRbeta CDR3 regions from genomic DNA. Turning to the authors' computational methods: Within the assay, amplification of reference gene primers was used to estimate how many nucleated cells each sample contained. Sequence reads were collapsed and filtered to measure the absolute abundance of every unique TCRbeta CDR3 rearrangement. For each sample, productive Simpson clonality was calculated as the square root of Simpson's diversity index over productive rearrangements. The source is immuneACCESS, and TCRdb retained only in-frame sequences with V and J called. Part of the clones is not carried over; for the studies checked, unresolved V genes explain less than half of this, and the remainder is unexplained. V, J and clone size reflect that table, while D and trimming were determined from the DNA. This sample is represented by under 170,000 clones; roughly nine tenths of them were singletons. The ten most abundant clones make up about 4.1% of the sample.

About this clone: The specificity of this receptor is unknown. Base qualities are not provided; no much larger clone lies one nucleotide away.

Collaborating institutions collected whole blood in K2EDTA tubes following their own protocols. For TCRbeta analysis, collaborator samples were shipped as frozen whole blood, as isolated PBMCs, or as DNA extracted from either sample type. The TCR sequence derives from a woman aged 55-69 years with active or convalescent COVID-19. What was sequenced was peripheral blood.

The nucleotide sequence reads as follows: TGTGCCAGCAGCCAACTCGACAGGGAGGATGGCTACACCTTC. Its translation is CASSQLDREDGYTF. This chain joins TRBV4-2 to TRBJ1-2; 7 bases in the junction line up with TRBD1. The CDR3, from cysteine to phenylalanine, totals 14 residues. Here the CDR3 DNA is all that survives: 42 bases in frame from base 1. The germline V gene encodes CDR1 LGHNA and CDR2 YNFKEQ. After removal of 2 bases from V and 6 bases from J, the junction retains 6 bases not matched to a gene.